This T cell receptor beta chain was identified in a study of T-cell memory formation after mild COVID-19. The wider study: Largely donor-specific sequence clusters came from a couple of donors.

General observations from the study: Confirmation of SARS-CoV-2 specificity was lacking for second-wave clones peaking day 37. Shrinking CD4+ clones were chiefly CM and EM; CD8+ ones were chiefly EMRA. Day 15 to 85 contracting clones showed balanced CD4/CD8; day 15 to 37 expanders favored CD4+.

TCRdb used MiXCR to reprocess the 5' RACE reads, holding one entry per CDR3 protein. The sample has 400,000 to 550,000 distinct CDR3 sequences, approximately 23% seen once. This clonotype was seen a handful of times. Its antigen is unknown. CDR1 is MNHNY, CDR2 SVGAGI, per germline (reference sequence). Between the trimmed V and J ends, which lost 0 bases and 4 bases, there was a span of 7 bases. The CDR3 totals 14 residues. The chain uses TRBV6-6 and TRBJ1-5; D gene uncertain. Sequences were obtained from PBMCs or a T cell subset sorted from them (not recorded which). The sequence was collected from an adult woman who had mild COVID-19 (a few samples of this study predate the infection). Cell type and time point are not known. CDR3 nucleotides: TGTGCCAGCAGTTACTCGGGTGGGAATCAGCCCCAGCATTTT. Its protein is CASSYSGGNQPQHF.